These 8 T cell receptor beta chains were sequenced from one sample in a study of OX40 agonist ivuxolimab in advanced cancers. The data were produced by immunoSEQ multiplex PCR, yet TCRdb's version contains in-frame clones alone and is incomplete. The data contain about 17,000 clones, just under 80% of them singletons. The sequencing here drew on CD4+ or CD8+ T cells sorted from blood, taken in a trial of the OX40 agonist ivuxolimab. These receptors originate from an adult with an advanced solid tumor such as melanoma, head and neck, liver or kidney cancer.

The rearrangement links TRBV13 to TRBJ2-1; 11 bases align to TRBD1. The CDR3 sequence is 18 residues long. Germline CDR1 is PRHDT and CDR2 is FYEKMQ (reference sequence). Germline trimming cut 0 bases from V and 2 bases from J; bases unmatched to any gene: 6. CDR3 in DNA: TGTGCCAGCAGCTTAGGCCTAGGGGGACAGGGGGCCTACAATGAGCAGTTCTTC. Amino acids: CASSLGLGGQGAYNEQFF.

This chain joins TRBV27 and TRBJ2-6; D remains unclear. The CDR3 extends over 15 amino acids. The V end lost 4 bases, the J end lost 0 bases, and 7 bases lay between the germline ends. Germline CDR1 and CDR2: MNHEY and SMNVEV (reference sequence). The CDR3 sequence is CASSYLNSGANVLTF. CDR3 DNA sequence: TGTGCCAGCAGTTATCTTAACTCTGGGGCCAACGTCCTGACTTTC.

The rearrangement joins TRBV4-1 to TRBJ2-2; D is ambiguous. Trimming took 3 bases from V and 4 from J, leaving 12 bases between them. Per the germline V gene, CDR1 is MGHRA and CDR2 is YSYEKL. The CDR3 is 15 amino acids. The CDR3 sequence is CASSQGFWRTGELFF. The CDR3 region has the DNA TGCGCCAGCAGCCAGGGGTTCTGGCGCACCGGGGAGCTGTTTTTT.

The gene calls are TRBV19 and TRBJ1-5, with TRBD1 identical over 9 bases. The length of the CDR3 is 16 residues. Germline CDR1 is LNHDA and CDR2 is SQIVND (reference sequence). V trimming: 4 bases; J trimming: 6 bases; junction bases outside the gene matches: 10. The CDR3: CASSTFGTGKSQPQHF. CDR3 nucleotide sequence: TGTGCCAGTAGTACTTTCGGGACAGGGAAGAGTCAGCCCCAGCATTTT. Together with reference TRBV19 and TRBJ1-5, the CDR3 gives the full variable domain: DGGITQSPKYLFRKEGQNVTLSCEQNLNHDAMYWYRQDPGQGLRLIYYSQIVNDFQKGDIAEGYSVSREKKESFPLTVTSAQKNPTAFYLCASSTFGTGKSQPQHFGDGTRLSIL.

CDR3 sequence: CASSQGGGATDTQYF. CDR3 nucleotide sequence: TGCGCCAGCAGCCAAGGGGGGGGTGCCACAGATACGCAGTATTTT. V usage is TRBV4-3 and J usage is TRBJ2-3; 7 positions agree with TRBD2. The CDR3 runs 15 residues. The ends lost 1 base at V and 2 bases at J; junction bases unmatched: 3. Germline CDR1 LGHNA, CDR2 YSLEER.

The V call is TRBV27, the J call TRBJ2-1; D gene unclear. Trimming stripped 5 bases from V and 4 bases from J, with 9 bases between. This CDR3 region has 13 residues. The germline V gene encodes CDR1 MNHEY and CDR2 SMNVEV (reference sequence). The CDR3 region is CASSPGWYNEQFF. The CDR3 nucleotides read TGTGCCAGCAGTCCGGGTTGGTACAATGAGCAGTTCTTC.

The chain recombines TRBV4-1 with TRBJ1-1; D is ambiguous. V shed 3 bases and J shed 5 bases, with 13 bases lying between them. Germline CDR1 reads MGHRA; CDR2 reads YSYEKL. The CDR3 has 14 amino acids. CDR3 DNA: TGCGCCAGCAGCCAGGCTTTAGGGAGGACTGAAGCTTTCTTT. As protein: CASSQALGRTEAFF.

The rearrangement joins TRBV15 to TRBJ1-5; D may be TRBD1 (6 bases). Between the trimmed V and J ends, which lost 1 base and 7 bases, there was a span of 14 bases. CDR1 is LNHNV, CDR2 YYDKDF, per germline (reference sequence). CDR3 length: 15 residues. CDR3 bases: TGTGCCACCAGCAGAGGGACAGTGGAGGGCCAGCCCCAGCATTTT. Translating gives CATSRGTVEGQPQHF. Combining the CDR3 with reference TRBV15 and TRBJ1-5 gives the whole variable domain DAMVIQNPRYQVTQFGKPVTLSCSQTLNHNVMYWYQQKSSQAPKLLFHYYDKDFNNEADTPDNFQSRRPNTSFCFLDIRSPGLGDTAMYLCATSRGTVEGQPQHFGDGTRLSIL.